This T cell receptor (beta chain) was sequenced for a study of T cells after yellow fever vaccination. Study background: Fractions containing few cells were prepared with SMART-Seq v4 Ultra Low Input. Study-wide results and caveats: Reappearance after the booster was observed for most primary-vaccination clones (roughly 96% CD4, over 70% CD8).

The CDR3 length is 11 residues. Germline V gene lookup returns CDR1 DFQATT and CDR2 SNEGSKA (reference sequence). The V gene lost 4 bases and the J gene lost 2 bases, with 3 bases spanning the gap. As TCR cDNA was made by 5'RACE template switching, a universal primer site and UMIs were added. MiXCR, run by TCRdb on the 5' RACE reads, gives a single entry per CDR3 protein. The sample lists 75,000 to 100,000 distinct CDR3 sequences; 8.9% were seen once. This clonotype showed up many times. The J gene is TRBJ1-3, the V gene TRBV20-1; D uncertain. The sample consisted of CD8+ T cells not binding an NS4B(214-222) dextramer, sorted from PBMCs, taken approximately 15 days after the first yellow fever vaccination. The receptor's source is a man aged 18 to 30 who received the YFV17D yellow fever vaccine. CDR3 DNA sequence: TGCAGTGCTACGACTGGAAACACCATATATTTT. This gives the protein CSATTGNTIYF.